These T cell receptor beta chains were read from a single sample in a study of blood T cell repertoires in COVID-19. The assay was immunoSEQ multiplex PCR, and TCRdb's table has in-frame clones only and misses some. Of fewer than 150,000 clones in the sample, about 80% were seen once. The sequencing sample was made of peripheral blood. The receptors were sampled from a woman in her 50s with acute or convalescent COVID-19. CDR3s include the opening cysteine and the closing phenylalanine or tryptophan. A D gene is named only where the DNA matches it firmly. Clone size is given for some rows only: seen once, a few or many times, or a class if the clone is expanded.

j_gene: TRBJ2-7; v_gene: TRBV6-4; len: 14; abundance: NA; d_gene: NA; CDR3aa: CASSQGSGYGEQYF; CDR3nt: TGTGCCAGCAGTCAGGGGTCAGGGTATGGCGAGCAGTACTTC
j_gene: TRBJ2-3; v_gene: TRBV10-1; len: 15; abundance: NA; d_gene: NA; CDR3aa: CASSEGRGMTDTQYF; CDR3nt: TGCGCCAGCAGTGAAGGCCGGGGTATGACAGATACGCAGTATTTT
j_gene: TRBJ2-3; v_gene: TRBV5-1; len: 15; abundance: NA; d_gene: TRBD1; CDR3aa: CASSLGQGYTDTQYF; CDR3nt: TGCGCCAGCAGCTTGGGACAGGGTTACACAGATACGCAGTATTTT
j_gene: TRBJ1-1; v_gene: TRBV2; len: 15; abundance: NA; d_gene: NA; CDR3aa: CASSVEGRGNTEAFF; CDR3nt: TGTGCCAGCAGTGTTGAGGGCAGGGGGAACACTGAAGCTTTCTTT
j_gene: TRBJ1-2; v_gene: TRBV28; len: 19; abundance: NA; d_gene: TRBD1; CDR3aa: CASRATGGSMRGANYGYTF; CDR3nt: TGTGCCAGCAGGGCAACAGGGGGCTCTATGCGGGGCGCTAACTATGGCTACACCTTC
j_gene: TRBJ1-3; v_gene: TRBV5-6; len: 15; abundance: few; d_gene: NA; CDR3aa: CASSFTGPQGNTIYF; CDR3nt: TGTGCCAGCAGCTTTACAGGCCCACAGGGAAACACCATATATTTT
j_gene: TRBJ1-6; v_gene: TRBV5-1; len: 15; abundance: NA; d_gene: NA; CDR3aa: CASSLSDTNNSPLHF; CDR3nt: TGCGCCAGCAGCTTGAGTGACACAAATAATTCACCCCTCCACTTT
j_gene: TRBJ1-6; v_gene: TRBV6-5; len: 15; abundance: once; d_gene: NA; CDR3aa: CASRKTGSNNSPLHF; CDR3nt: TGTGCCAGCCGAAAAACGGGGTCTAACAATTCACCCCTCCACTTT
j_gene: TRBJ1-1; v_gene: TRBV2; len: 15; abundance: NA; d_gene: TRBD1; CDR3aa: CASSEQGALYTEAFF; CDR3nt: TGTGCCAGCAGTGAGCAGGGGGCTTTGTACACTGAAGCTTTCTTT
j_gene: TRBJ2-1; v_gene: TRBV7-3; len: 16; abundance: NA; d_gene: TRBD2; CDR3aa: CASSLTSGGAPNEQFF; CDR3nt: TGTGCCAGCAGCCTGACTAGCGGGGGGGCTCCCAATGAGCAGTTCTTC
j_gene: TRBJ1-6; v_gene: TRBV30; len: 15; abundance: NA; d_gene: TRBD1; CDR3aa: CAWRQGQSKNSPLHF; CDR3nt: TGTGCCTGGAGACAGGGACAGAGCAAAAATTCACCCCTCCACTTT
j_gene: TRBJ2-1; v_gene: TRBV12-3/TRBV12-4; len: 13; abundance: once; d_gene: NA; CDR3aa: CASSLRRGNEQFF; CDR3nt: TGTGCCAGCAGTCTTAGACGGGGAAATGAGCAGTTCTTC
j_gene: TRBJ1-2; v_gene: TRBV30; len: 12; abundance: NA; d_gene: NA; CDR3aa: CAWRDTAYGYTF; CDR3nt: TGTGCCTGGCGGGACACTGCCTATGGCTACACCTTC
j_gene: TRBJ1-1; v_gene: TRBV14; len: 16; abundance: NA; d_gene: NA; CDR3aa: CASSQVSGLMNTEAFF; CDR3nt: TGTGCCAGCAGCCAAGTGTCAGGGCTTATGAACACTGAAGCTTTCTTT
j_gene: TRBJ2-3; v_gene: TRBV11-2; len: 15; abundance: NA; d_gene: TRBD2; CDR3aa: CASRPSGGAADTQYF; CDR3nt: TGTGCCAGCAGGCCTAGCGGGGGGGCTGCAGATACGCAGTATTTT
j_gene: TRBJ1-2; v_gene: TRBV3-1/TRBV3-2; len: 15; abundance: NA; d_gene: NA; CDR3aa: CASSQDAGGLGGYTF; CDR3nt: TGTGCCAGCAGCCAAGATGCGGGAGGCCTCGGGGGCTACACCTTC
j_gene: TRBJ1-6; v_gene: TRBV9; len: 14; abundance: NA; d_gene: NA; CDR3aa: CASSNDRNNSPLHF; CDR3nt: TGTGCCAGCAGCAACGACAGGAATAATTCACCCCTCCACTTT
j_gene: TRBJ2-7; v_gene: TRBV30; len: 12; abundance: NA; d_gene: TRBD1; CDR3aa: CAWSVGGHEQYF; CDR3nt: TGTGCCTGGAGTGTAGGGGGCCACGAGCAGTACTTC
j_gene: TRBJ2-3; v_gene: TRBV19; len: 14; abundance: NA; d_gene: NA; CDR3aa: CASSIDDLGYTQYF; CDR3nt: TGTGCCAGTAGTATAGATGACCTCGGGTATACGCAGTATTTT
j_gene: TRBJ1-2; v_gene: TRBV19; len: 14; abundance: NA; d_gene: NA; CDR3aa: CASSITGANYGYTF; CDR3nt: TGTGCCAGTAGTATTACAGGAGCTAACTATGGCTACACCTTC
j_gene: TRBJ2-2; v_gene: TRBV15; len: 15; abundance: NA; d_gene: NA; CDR3aa: CATSRPSTSDRELFF; CDR3nt: TGTGCCACCAGCAGACCATCGACTAGTGATCGGGAGCTGTTTTTT
j_gene: TRBJ2-3; v_gene: TRBV6-2/TRBV6-3; len: 15; abundance: once; d_gene: TRBD1; CDR3aa: CASSSGQLSTDTQYF; CDR3nt: TGTGCCAGCAGTTCGGGACAGCTTAGCACAGATACGCAGTATTTT
j_gene: TRBJ1-5; v_gene: TRBV28; len: 14; abundance: once; d_gene: TRBD1; CDR3aa: CASSLRDSHQPQHF; CDR3nt: TGTGCCAGCAGTTTAAGGGACAGCCATCAGCCCCAGCATTTT
j_gene: TRBJ1-2; v_gene: TRBV2; len: 16; abundance: NA; d_gene: TRBD1; CDR3aa: CASSLRDRGQHSGYTF; CDR3nt: TGTGCCAGCAGTCTACGGGACAGGGGGCAACACTCTGGCTACACCTTC
j_gene: TRBJ1-5; v_gene: TRBV19; len: 18; abundance: once; d_gene: TRBD1; CDR3aa: CASSARTGTIGGNQPQHF; CDR3nt: TGTGCCAGTAGTGCCCGGACAGGGACGATTGGTGGCAATCAGCCCCAGCATTTT
j_gene: TRBJ2-3; v_gene: TRBV6-1; len: 18; abundance: NA; d_gene: TRBD2; CDR3aa: CASSAAAGGHSGTDTQYF; CDR3nt: TGTGCCAGCAGTGCGGCAGCGGGGGGCCACTCTGGCACAGATACGCAGTATTTT
j_gene: TRBJ1-3; v_gene: TRBV7-8; len: 14; abundance: NA; d_gene: NA; CDR3aa: CASNSGNSGNTIYF; CDR3nt: TGTGCCAGCAACTCAGGCAACTCTGGAAACACCATATATTTT
j_gene: TRBJ1-1; v_gene: TRBV11-3; len: 13; abundance: NA; d_gene: NA; CDR3aa: CASSYVQGTEAFF; CDR3nt: TGTGCCAGCAGCTACGTACAGGGTACTGAAGCTTTCTTT
j_gene: TRBJ2-6; v_gene: TRBV15; len: 19; abundance: NA; d_gene: TRBD1; CDR3aa: CATSTEGQGGISGANVLTF; CDR3nt: TGTGCCACCAGCACCGAGGGACAGGGGGGCATCTCTGGGGCCAACGTCCTGACTTTC
j_gene: TRBJ1-1; v_gene: TRBV5-1; len: 15; abundance: NA; d_gene: TRBD1; CDR3aa: CASSLTGQETAEAFF; CDR3nt: TGCGCCAGCAGCTTGACCGGACAGGAGACCGCTGAAGCTTTCTTT
j_gene: TRBJ1-6; v_gene: TRBV6-5; len: 15; abundance: few; d_gene: NA; CDR3aa: CASSYERQAYSPLHF; CDR3nt: TGTGCCAGCAGTTACGAGAGACAGGCCTATTCACCCCTCCACTTT
j_gene: TRBJ2-6; v_gene: TRBV5-1; len: 18; abundance: NA; d_gene: TRBD1; CDR3aa: CASSPRQGRISGANVLTF; CDR3nt: TGCGCCAGCAGCCCCAGACAGGGAAGGATCTCTGGGGCCAACGTCCTGACTTTC
j_gene: TRBJ1-4; v_gene: TRBV27; len: 17; abundance: NA; d_gene: TRBD1; CDR3aa: CASSSSGTAAFNEKLFF; CDR3nt: TGTGCCAGCAGTTCTTCCGGGACAGCAGCTTTTAATGAAAAACTGTTTTTT
j_gene: TRBJ1-1; v_gene: TRBV11-2; len: 15; abundance: NA; d_gene: NA; CDR3aa: CASRYIGQMNTEAFF; CDR3nt: TGTGCCAGCAGGTATATCGGACAGATGAACACTGAAGCTTTCTTT
j_gene: TRBJ1-4; v_gene: TRBV2; len: 15; abundance: NA; d_gene: NA; CDR3aa: CASSEGRGYNEKLFF; CDR3nt: TGTGCCAGCAGTGAAGGCAGGGGATATAATGAAAAACTGTTTTTT
j_gene: TRBJ2-1; v_gene: TRBV5-1; len: 16; abundance: NA; d_gene: TRBD2; CDR3aa: CASSLAGTSDYNEQFF; CDR3nt: TGCGCCAGCAGCTTGGCCGGGACTAGCGACTACAATGAGCAGTTCTTC
j_gene: TRBJ1-3; v_gene: TRBV9; len: 15; abundance: NA; d_gene: NA; CDR3aa: CASSPRTSSGNTIYF; CDR3nt: TGTGCCAGCAGCCCAAGGACATCCTCTGGAAACACCATATATTTT
j_gene: TRBJ2-7; v_gene: TRBV24-1; len: 16; abundance: NA; d_gene: TRBD1; CDR3aa: CATSDSGQVESYEQYF; CDR3nt: TGTGCCACCAGTGATTCAGGACAGGTTGAGTCCTACGAGCAGTACTTC
j_gene: TRBJ1-4; v_gene: TRBV10-3; len: 12; abundance: NA; d_gene: NA; CDR3aa: CAISPDREKLFF; CDR3nt: TGTGCCATCAGTCCCGACAGGGAAAAACTGTTTTTT
j_gene: TRBJ2-5; v_gene: TRBV5-5; len: 16; abundance: once; d_gene: NA; CDR3aa: CASSLGTTGGRETQYF; CDR3nt: TGTGCCAGCAGCTTGGGAACGACAGGAGGCAGGGAGACCCAGTACTTC
j_gene: TRBJ1-2; v_gene: TRBV7-2; len: 15; abundance: NA; d_gene: TRBD1; CDR3aa: CASSSPTGPIYGYTF; CDR3nt: TGTGCCAGCAGCTCGCCGACAGGGCCTATTTATGGCTACACCTTC
j_gene: TRBJ2-7; v_gene: TRBV5-1; len: 15; abundance: NA; d_gene: NA; CDR3aa: CASSLVSGSTAEQYF; CDR3nt: TGCGCCAGCAGCTTAGTTTCTGGTTCGACAGCCGAGCAGTACTTC
j_gene: TRBJ1-2; v_gene: TRBV27; len: 15; abundance: NA; d_gene: TRBD1; CDR3aa: CASSAPGQGVSGYTF; CDR3nt: TGTGCCAGCAGTGCCCCCGGACAGGGGGTATCTGGCTACACCTTC
j_gene: TRBJ1-4; v_gene: TRBV2; len: 12; abundance: NA; d_gene: NA; CDR3aa: CASLRDNEKLFF; CDR3nt: TGTGCCAGCCTTAGAGATAATGAAAAACTGTTTTTT
j_gene: TRBJ2-7; v_gene: TRBV7-8; len: 15; abundance: NA; d_gene: NA; CDR3aa: CASSLAGQGTYEQYF; CDR3nt: TGTGCCAGCAGCTTAGCGGGGCAGGGCACTTACGAGCAGTACTTC
j_gene: TRBJ2-5; v_gene: TRBV27; len: 15; abundance: NA; d_gene: TRBD1; CDR3aa: CASSSSGTGAETQYF; CDR3nt: TGTGCCAGCAGTTCCTCCGGGACAGGGGCGGAGACCCAGTACTTC
j_gene: TRBJ2-1; v_gene: TRBV7-3; len: 13; abundance: NA; d_gene: TRBD2; CDR3aa: CASSLMASGEQFF; CDR3nt: TGTGCCAGCAGCTTAATGGCTAGCGGGGAGCAGTTCTTC
j_gene: TRBJ1-2; v_gene: TRBV6-2/TRBV6-3; len: 13; abundance: NA; d_gene: NA; CDR3aa: CASSLLQGYGYTF; CDR3nt: TGTGCCAGCAGTTTACTACAGGGCTATGGCTACACCTTC
j_gene: TRBJ1-3; v_gene: TRBV7-4; len: 16; abundance: NA; d_gene: NA; CDR3aa: CASINNGTWTGNTIYF; CDR3nt: TGTGCCAGCATCAATAATGGGACATGGACTGGAAACACCATATATTTT
j_gene: TRBJ2-2; v_gene: TRBV5-1; len: 15; abundance: NA; d_gene: TRBD1; CDR3aa: CASSEGQIMAGELFF; CDR3nt: TGCGCCAGCAGCGAGGGACAGATAATGGCCGGGGAGCTGTTTTTT
j_gene: TRBJ1-5; v_gene: TRBV19; len: 14; abundance: NA; d_gene: TRBD1; CDR3aa: CASTAGTGAQPQHF; CDR3nt: TGTGCCAGTACCGCCGGGACAGGGGCTCAGCCCCAGCATTTT
j_gene: TRBJ1-1; v_gene: TRBV9; len: 13; abundance: NA; d_gene: NA; CDR3aa: CASSGAGGPEAFF; CDR3nt: TGTGCCAGCAGCGGGGCGGGGGGCCCTGAAGCTTTCTTT